This TCR beta chain was sequenced for a study of PD-L1 blockade in urothelial cancer. Study-level background: Before enrollment, 0 to 3 chemotherapy regimens had been given to patients. Blood samples had a median of roughly 140,000 T cells. Study findings and constraints: Better survival was predicted by below-median pretreatment blood TCR clonality.

The time point was: peripheral blood 6 weeks after treatment start. The study collected 1 to 8 samples per patient, pretreatment and on-treatment. There are 14 residues in the CDR3. V shed 4 bases and J shed 4 bases, with 14 bases lying between them. CDR1 is SGHNT, CDR2 YYREEE, per germline (reference sequence). Libraries were prepared by immunoSEQ multiplex PCR; TCRdb keeps only in-frame clonotypes and omits some of them. Of 45,000 to 55,000 clones in the sample, approximately 85% were seen once. A note on this clone: Its antigen is undetermined.

The rearrangement links TRBV5-4 to TRBJ1-2, with D tentatively TRBD1 (5 bases). The sample in question was PBMCs, obtained around atezolizumab (anti-PD-L1) treatment. This sequence originates from a man between 50 and 59 years old with urothelial cancer. The CDR3 protein is CASSMGLEAYGYTF. For the CDR3, the DNA is TGTGCCAGCAGCATGGGACTGGAGGCCTATGGCTACACCTTC.